The 18 T cell receptor beta chains below come from one sample, sequenced in a study of vaccination effects on CD4 cells after COVID-19. At the end of 10 days of culture, CD4+ T cells were isolated. These receptors' antigens are unknown. Only in-frame clones appear in the TCRdb table, and some are missing; sequencing was by immunoSEQ multiplex PCR. The sample lists some 40,000 clones, under 85% seen once, with roughly 3.1% in the top ten. The specimen comprised CD4+ T cells from PBMCs cultured without peptide, sampled before COVID-19 vaccination. The receptor source for this set is a human donor who received a COVID-19 vaccine.

In its sample, this clone was seen a few times. The V and J genes are TRBV7-2 and TRBJ1-1; D is uncertain. This CDR3 comprises 13 residues. Germline CDR1 is SGHTA and CDR2 is FQGNSA. Trimming removed 1 base at V and 5 bases at J, with 8 bases between. CDR3 nucleotide sequence: TGTGCCAGCAGCTTAGATCTGGGGACTGAAGCTTTCTTT. This encodes CASSLDLGTEAFF. Full variable domain (outside the CDR3, taken from reference TRBV7-2 and TRBJ1-1): GAGVSQSPSNKVTEKGKDVELRCDPISGHTALYWYRQSLGQGLEFLIYFQGNSAPDKSGLPSDRFSAERTGGSVSTLTIQRTQQEDSAVYLCASSLDLGTEAFFGQGTRLTVV.

The V call is TRBV6-5, the J call TRBJ1-5, with a weak D call TRBD1 (6 bases). The CDR3 loop spans 15 amino acids. Trimming took 3 bases from V and 9 from J, leaving 18 bases between them. Germline V gene lookup returns CDR1 MNHEY and CDR2 SVGAGI. DNA of the CDR3: TGTGCCAGCAGTTATTCCCAAGCCCTACAGGGGCCCCAGCATTTT. It specifies CASSYSQALQGPQHF.

This clone appeared once. This chain joins TRBV9 and TRBJ1-6, with D possibly TRBD1 on 5 matching bases. Trimming left V 3 bases short and J 7 bases short, with 11 bases between. CDR1 is SGDLS and CDR2 is YYNGEE in the germline V gene. The CDR3 spans 14 residues. For the CDR3, the DNA is TGTGCCAGCAGCGCCGACAGCCAAAATTCACCCCTCCACTTT. This encodes CASSADSQNSPLHF.

This clone was found a few times. The CDR3 here is CASSLAKGEKLFF. DNA of the CDR3: TGTGCCAGCAGCTTGGCGAAGGGTGAAAAACTGTTTTTT. This rearrangement joins TRBV5-5 to TRBJ1-4; D call uncertain. Germline assignment: CDR1 SGHKS and CDR2 YYEKEE (reference sequence). CDR3 size: 13 residues. Trimming removed 0 bases at V and 7 bases at J, with 7 bases between.

The chain joins TRBV7-2 to TRBJ1-1; no reliable D call. Between the trimmed V and J ends, which lost 1 base and 5 bases, there was a span of 11 bases. CDR1 and CDR2 from the germline V gene are SGHTA and FQGNSA. This CDR3 has 14 residues. CDR3 protein: CASSLGLGRTEAFF. CDR3 DNA: TGTGCCAGCAGCTTAGGCTTAGGGAGGACTGAAGCTTTCTTT.

The chain uses TRBV27 and TRBJ2-5; no clear D gene. V lost 8 bases, J lost 7 bases, and 5 bases lay in between. This CDR3 has 9 amino acids. Germline V gives CDR1 MNHEY, CDR2 SMNVEV (reference sequence). The chain's CDR3 is CASVGTQYF. CDR3 nucleotide sequence: TGTGCCAGCGTCGGGACCCAGTACTTC.

The chain joins TRBV19 to TRBJ1-5; the D gene is possibly TRBD1 (5 bases). CDR3 length equals 15 residues. V lost 7 bases and J lost 9, with 22 bases in between. CDR1 and CDR2 from the germline V gene are LNHDA and SQIVND (reference sequence). DNA for the CDR3: TGTGCCAGTACCGCTATGGGAGGGGTGGACTTGCCCCAGCATTTT. This encodes CASTAMGGVDLPQHF.

The CDR3 nucleotides read TGCGCCAGCAGCTTGGGATCGGGGCGCGGAAACACCATATATTTT. Encoded protein: CASSLGSGRGNTIYF. The genes are TRBV5-1 and TRBJ1-3, with TRBD1 as a possible D gene (5 bases). Deletions cut 0 bases from V and 4 bases from J, with 11 bases between. CDR1 is SGHRS and CDR2 is YFSETQ in the germline V gene. The CDR3 is 15 amino acids.

The rearrangement links TRBV3-1 (or the pseudogene TRBV3-2) to TRBJ2-7; D remains unclear. The germline gives CDR1 LGHDT, CDR2 YNNKEL (reference sequence). The ends were cut back, 1 base at V and 2 bases at J, with 9 bases in the middle. The CDR3 loop spans 14 amino acids. This chain's CDR3 is CASSQVGVAYEQYF. CDR3 sequence (DNA): TGTGCCAGCAGCCAAGTAGGAGTCGCCTACGAGCAGTACTTC.

The CDR3: CASSSPKDSAGMGTQYF. The CDR3 DNA reads as TGCGCCAGCAGCTCGCCCAAGGACTCGGCAGGGATGGGGACCCAGTACTTC. The chain couples TRBV5-1 to TRBJ2-5; D tentatively fits TRBD1 or TRBD2 (5 bases each). In germline, CDR1 is SGHRS, CDR2 YFSETQ. CDR3 size: 17 residues. V lost 3 bases to trimming and J lost 7 bases, with 25 bases between them.

The genes are TRBV24-1 and TRBJ2-1; 7 nucleotides agree with TRBD2. The CDR3 has 16 amino acids. Germline values: CDR1 KGHDR, CDR2 SFDVKD. Unmatched junction bases numbered 7, after V lost 0 bases and J lost 6 bases. CDR3 amino acids: CATSDLSTSALNEQFF. DNA of the CDR3: TGTGCCACCAGTGATTTGTCAACTAGCGCCCTCAATGAGCAGTTCTTC.

The J gene is TRBJ1-6, the V gene TRBV27, with unresolved D. Germline CDR1 MNHEY, CDR2 SMNVEV (reference sequence). Trimming took off 2 bases at V and 0 bases at J, with 17 bases between the two ends. The CDR3 runs 19 residues. In DNA, the CDR3 is TGTGCCAGCAGTTTACGCCGCTCCCTACTCAGCTCCTATAATTCACCCCTCCACTTT. Protein product: CASSLRRSLLSSYNSPLHF.

This chain links TRBV29-1 with TRBJ1-2; no firm D call. V was shortened by 6 bases and J by 4 bases, with 18 bases between the two germline ends. The CDR3 has 14 amino acids. Germline lookup yields CDR1 SQVTM and CDR2 ANQGSEA. The CDR3 protein is CSVHTNPSSYGYTF. CDR3 DNA: TGCAGCGTCCACACTAACCCCAGTAGCTATGGCTACACCTTC.

V gene TRBV30 combines with J gene TRBJ1-2; possibly TRBD1 for D (6 bases). The germline V and J ends were trimmed by 3 bases and 1 base, with 12 bases remaining between them. CDR3 length: 14 amino acids. Germline loops: CDR1 GTSNPN, CDR2 SVGIG (reference sequence). The CDR3 region is CAWRGGNRNYGYTF. The CDR3 nucleotides read TGTGCCTGGAGAGGGGGAAATCGTAACTATGGCTACACCTTC.

The chain couples TRBV5-1 to TRBJ1-3; 10 nucleotides match TRBD1. The J segment lost 0 bases and the V segment lost 4 bases, leaving 10 bases of the junction unmatched. Germline V gene lookup returns CDR1 SGHRS and CDR2 YFSETQ. This CDR3 has 18 residues. The CDR3 region has the DNA TGCGCCAGCAGCCATATGGGACAGGGGAGCAGCTCTGGAAACACCATATATTTT. Translated: CASSHMGQGSSSGNTIYF.

This clone showed up just a few times. V and J are TRBV19 and TRBJ1-1; weak D call: TRBD1 (6 bases). Germline-derived CDR1 and CDR2 are LNHDA and SQIVND (reference sequence). V was trimmed by 0 bases and J by 4 bases, leaving 12 bases between them. The length of the CDR3 is 15 residues. CDR3 in amino acids: CASSIDLQGLTEAFF. CDR3 coding DNA: TGTGCCAGTAGTATAGACTTACAGGGTCTCACTGAAGCTTTCTTT.

The V and J genes are TRBV6-5 and TRBJ2-7; D call uncertain. The V and J ends lost 2 bases and 6 bases respectively, with 5 bases between them. The germline gives CDR1 MNHEY, CDR2 SVGAGI. This CDR3 comprises 11 residues. CDR3 residues: CASSYKSEQYF. Here the CDR3 DNA reads TGTGCCAGCAGTTACAAGAGCGAGCAGTACTTC.

The chain recombines TRBV7-2 with TRBJ1-1; D is undetermined. The CDR3 covers 15 residues. Germline assignment: CDR1 SGHTA and CDR2 FQGNSA. Trimming left V 2 bases short and J 1 base short, with 11 bases between. The CDR3 loop is CASSLTGLGNTEAFF. CDR3 in DNA: TGTGCCAGCAGCTTAACCGGCTTGGGGAACACTGAAGCTTTCTTT.